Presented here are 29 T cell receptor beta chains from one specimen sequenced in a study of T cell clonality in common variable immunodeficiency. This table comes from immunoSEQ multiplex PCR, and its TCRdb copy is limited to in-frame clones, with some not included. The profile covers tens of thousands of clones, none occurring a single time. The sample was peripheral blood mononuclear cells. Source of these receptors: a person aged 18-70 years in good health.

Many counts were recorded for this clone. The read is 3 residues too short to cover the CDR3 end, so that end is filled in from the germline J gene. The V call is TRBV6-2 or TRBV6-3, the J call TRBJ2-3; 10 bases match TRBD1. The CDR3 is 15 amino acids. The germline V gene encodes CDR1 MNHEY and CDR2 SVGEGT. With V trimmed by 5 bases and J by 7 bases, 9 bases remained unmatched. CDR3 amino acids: CASSRDRGVWNTQYF. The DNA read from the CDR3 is TGTGCCAGCAGTCGGGACAGGGGAGTATGGAATACG.

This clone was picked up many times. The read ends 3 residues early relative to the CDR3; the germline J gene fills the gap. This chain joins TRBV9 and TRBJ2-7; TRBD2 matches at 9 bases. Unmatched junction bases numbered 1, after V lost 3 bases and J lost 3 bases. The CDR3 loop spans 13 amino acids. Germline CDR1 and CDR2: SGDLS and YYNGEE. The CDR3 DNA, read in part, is TGTGCCAGCAGCGCGACTAGCGGCTACGAG. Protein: CASSATSGYE. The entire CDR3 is CASSATSGYEQYF.

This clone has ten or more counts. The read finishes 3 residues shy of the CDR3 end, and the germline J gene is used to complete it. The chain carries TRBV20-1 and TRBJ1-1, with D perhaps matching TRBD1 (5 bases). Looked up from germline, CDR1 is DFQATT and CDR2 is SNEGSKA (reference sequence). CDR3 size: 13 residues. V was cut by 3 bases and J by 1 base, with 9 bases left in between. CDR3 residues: CSARLQANTEAFF. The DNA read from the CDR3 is TGCAGTGCTAGGTTACAGGCGAACACTGAA.

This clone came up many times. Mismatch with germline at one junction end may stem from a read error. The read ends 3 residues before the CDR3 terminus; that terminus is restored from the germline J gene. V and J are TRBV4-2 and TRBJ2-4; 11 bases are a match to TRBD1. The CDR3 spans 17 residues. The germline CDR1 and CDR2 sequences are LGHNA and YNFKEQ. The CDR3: CASSLTWTGGAGNIQYF. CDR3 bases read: TGCGCCAGCAGCCTAACCTGGACAGGGGGCGCGGGGAACATT.

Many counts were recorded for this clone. The CDR3 bases that were read are TGTGCCAGCAGTGAGATGACAGGGGGCCACACTGAA. It specifies CASSEMTGGHTE. The whole CDR3 region reads CASSEMTGGHTEAFF. This chain connects TRBV2 to TRBJ1-1; 10 bases line up with TRBD1. The CDR3 end lies 3 residues beyond the end of the read and is filled in from the germline J gene. The V gene end was trimmed by 3 bases and the J gene end by 3 bases; junction bases not matched to a gene: 4. The CDR3 is 15 residues long. Germline CDR1 and CDR2: SNHLY and FYNNEI.

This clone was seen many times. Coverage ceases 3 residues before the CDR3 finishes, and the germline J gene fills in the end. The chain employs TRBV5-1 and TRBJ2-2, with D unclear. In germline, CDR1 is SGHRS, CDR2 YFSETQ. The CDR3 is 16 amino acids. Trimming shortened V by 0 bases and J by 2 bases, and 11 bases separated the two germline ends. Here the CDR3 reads CASSLGARINTGELFF. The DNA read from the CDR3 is TGCGCCAGCAGCTTGGGAGCACGAATCAACACCGGGGAG. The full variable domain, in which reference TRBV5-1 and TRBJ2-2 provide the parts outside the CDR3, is KAGVTQTPRYLIKTRGQQVTLSCSPISGHRSVSWYQQTPGQGLQFLFEYFSETQRNKGNFPGRFSGRQFSNSRSEMNVSTLELGDSALYLCASSLGARINTGELFFGEGSRLTVL.

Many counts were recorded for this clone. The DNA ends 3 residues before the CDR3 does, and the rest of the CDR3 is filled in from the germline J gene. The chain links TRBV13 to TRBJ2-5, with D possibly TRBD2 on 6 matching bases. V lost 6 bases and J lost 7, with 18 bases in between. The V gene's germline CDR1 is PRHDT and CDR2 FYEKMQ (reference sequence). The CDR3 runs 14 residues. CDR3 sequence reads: CASSRPGTQGTQYF. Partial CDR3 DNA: TGTGCCAGCAGTCGACCGGGGACTCAGGGGACC.

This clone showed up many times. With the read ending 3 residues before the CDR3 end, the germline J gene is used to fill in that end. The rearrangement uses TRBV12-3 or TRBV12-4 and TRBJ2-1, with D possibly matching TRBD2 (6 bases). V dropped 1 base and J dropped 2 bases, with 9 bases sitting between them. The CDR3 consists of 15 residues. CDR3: CASSLGLEAYNEQFF. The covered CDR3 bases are TGTGCCAGCAGTTTAGGACTAGAGGCCTACAATGAG.

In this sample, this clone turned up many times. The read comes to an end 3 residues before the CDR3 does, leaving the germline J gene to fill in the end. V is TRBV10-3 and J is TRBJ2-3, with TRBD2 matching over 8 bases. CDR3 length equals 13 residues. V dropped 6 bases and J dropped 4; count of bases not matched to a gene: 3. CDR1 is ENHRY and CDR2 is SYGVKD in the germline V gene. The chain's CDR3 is CAISPLAADTQYF. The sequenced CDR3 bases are TGTGCCATCAGCCCACTAGCGGCAGATACG.

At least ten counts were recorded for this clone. CDR3 bases read: TGTGCCAGTAGTGTCGACAGGGAGGGGGCAACTAATGAAAAA. Its translation: CASSVDREGATNEK. The complete CDR3 reads CASSVDREGATNEKLFF. The J gene is TRBJ1-4, the V gene TRBV19; TRBD1 matches 7 bases. The CDR3 end lies 3 residues beyond the end of the read and is filled in from the germline J gene. This CDR3 has 17 amino acids. CDR1 is LNHDA, CDR2 SQIVND, per germline (reference sequence). The V gene end was trimmed by 5 bases and the J gene end by 0 bases; junction bases not matched to a gene: 9.

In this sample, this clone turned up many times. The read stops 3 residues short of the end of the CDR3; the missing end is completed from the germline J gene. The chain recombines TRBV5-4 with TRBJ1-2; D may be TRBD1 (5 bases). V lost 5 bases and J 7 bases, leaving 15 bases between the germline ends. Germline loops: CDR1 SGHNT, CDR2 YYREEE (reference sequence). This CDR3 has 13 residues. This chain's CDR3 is CASRRQTPSGYTF. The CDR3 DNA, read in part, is TGTGCCAGCAGGAGACAGACCCCCTCTGGC.

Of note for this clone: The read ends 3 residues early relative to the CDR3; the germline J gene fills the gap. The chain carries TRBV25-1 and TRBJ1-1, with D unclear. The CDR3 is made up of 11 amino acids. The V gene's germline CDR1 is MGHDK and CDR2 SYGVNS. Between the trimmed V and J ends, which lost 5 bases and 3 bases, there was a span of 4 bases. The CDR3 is CASSRYTEAFF. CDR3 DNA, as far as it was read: TGTGCCAGCAGTAGGTACACTGAA.

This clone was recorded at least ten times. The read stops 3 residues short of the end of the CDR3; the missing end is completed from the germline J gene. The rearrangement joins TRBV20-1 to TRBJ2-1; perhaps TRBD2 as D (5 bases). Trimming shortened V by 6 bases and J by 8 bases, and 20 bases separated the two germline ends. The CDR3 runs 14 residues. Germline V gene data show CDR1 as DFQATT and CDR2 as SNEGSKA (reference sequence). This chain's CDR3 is CSALTGYLLHEQFF. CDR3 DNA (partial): TGCAGTGCCCTCACGGGGTACCTTCTCCATGAG.

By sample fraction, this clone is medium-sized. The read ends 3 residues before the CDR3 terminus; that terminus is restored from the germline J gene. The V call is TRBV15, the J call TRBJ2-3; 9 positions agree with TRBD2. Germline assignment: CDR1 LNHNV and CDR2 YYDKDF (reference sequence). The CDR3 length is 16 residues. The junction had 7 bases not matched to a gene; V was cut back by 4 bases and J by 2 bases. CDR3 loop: CATSTRLAAFTDTQYF. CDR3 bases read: TGTGCCACCAGCACCCGACTAGCGGCGTTCACAGATACG.

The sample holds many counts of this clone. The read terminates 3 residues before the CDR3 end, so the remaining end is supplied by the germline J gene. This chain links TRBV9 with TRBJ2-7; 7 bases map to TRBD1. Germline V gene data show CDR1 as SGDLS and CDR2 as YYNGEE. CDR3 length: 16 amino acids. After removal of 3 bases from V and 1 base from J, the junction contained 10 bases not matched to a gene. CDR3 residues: CASSAGQNFYSYEQYF. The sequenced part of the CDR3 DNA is TGTGCCAGCAGCGCGGGACAGAACTTTTATTCCTACGAG.

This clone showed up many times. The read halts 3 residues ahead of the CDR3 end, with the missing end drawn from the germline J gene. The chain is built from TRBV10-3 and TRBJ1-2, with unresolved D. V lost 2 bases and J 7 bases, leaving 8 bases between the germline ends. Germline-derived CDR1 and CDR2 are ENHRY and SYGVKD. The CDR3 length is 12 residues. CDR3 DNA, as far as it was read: TGTGCCATCAGTGAGGACTCGGGTGGC. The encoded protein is CAISEDSGG. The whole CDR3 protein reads CAISEDSGGYTF.

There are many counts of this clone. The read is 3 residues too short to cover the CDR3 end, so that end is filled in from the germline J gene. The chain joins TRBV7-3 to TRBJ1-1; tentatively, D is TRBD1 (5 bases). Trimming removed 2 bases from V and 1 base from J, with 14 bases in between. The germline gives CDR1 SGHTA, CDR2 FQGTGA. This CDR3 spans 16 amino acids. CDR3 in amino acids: CASSLLPGASNTEAFF. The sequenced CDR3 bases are TGTGCCAGCAGCTTATTGCCTGGGGCATCGAACACTGAA.

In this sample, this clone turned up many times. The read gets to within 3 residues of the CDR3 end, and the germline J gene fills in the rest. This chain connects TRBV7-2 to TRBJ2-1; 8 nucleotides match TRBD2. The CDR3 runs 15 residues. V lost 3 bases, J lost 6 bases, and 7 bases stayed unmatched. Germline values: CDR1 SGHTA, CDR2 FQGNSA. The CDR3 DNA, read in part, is TGTGCCAGCAGCTTGACGGGGGGGAGGGTCAATGAG. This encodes CASSLTGGRVNE. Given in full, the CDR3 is CASSLTGGRVNEQFF. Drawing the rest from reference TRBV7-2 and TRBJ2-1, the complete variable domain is GAGVSQSPSNKVTEKGKDVELRCDPISGHTALYWYRQSLGQGLEFLIYFQGNSAPDKSGLPSDRFSAERTGGSVSTLTIQRTQQEDSAVYLCASSLTGGRVNEQFFGPGTRLTVL.

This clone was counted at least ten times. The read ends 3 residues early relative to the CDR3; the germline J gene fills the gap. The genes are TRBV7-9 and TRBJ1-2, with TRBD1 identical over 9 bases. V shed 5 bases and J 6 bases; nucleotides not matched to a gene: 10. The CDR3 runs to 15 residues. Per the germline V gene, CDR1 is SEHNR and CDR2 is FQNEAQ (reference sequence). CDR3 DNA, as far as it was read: TGTGCCAGCAGCCAATGGGACAGGGAGGACCATGGC. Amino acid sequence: CASSQWDREDHG. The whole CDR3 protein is CASSQWDREDHGYTF.

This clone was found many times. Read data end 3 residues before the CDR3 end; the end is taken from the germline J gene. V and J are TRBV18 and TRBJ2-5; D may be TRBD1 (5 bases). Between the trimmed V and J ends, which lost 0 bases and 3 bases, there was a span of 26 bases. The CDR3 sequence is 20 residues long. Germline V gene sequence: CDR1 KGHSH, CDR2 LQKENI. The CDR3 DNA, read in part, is TGTGCCAGCTCACCACCTCCTCCCCGAAAGGAATACAGGCAGAAAGAGACC. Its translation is CASSPPPPRKEYRQKET. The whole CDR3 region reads CASSPPPPRKEYRQKETQYF.

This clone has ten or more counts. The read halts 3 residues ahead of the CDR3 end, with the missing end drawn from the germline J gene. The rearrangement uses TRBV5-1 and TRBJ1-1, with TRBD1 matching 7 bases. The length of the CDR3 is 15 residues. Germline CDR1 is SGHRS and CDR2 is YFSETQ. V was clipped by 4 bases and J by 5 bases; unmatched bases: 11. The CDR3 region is CASSPGDRGRTEAFF. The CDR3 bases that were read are TGCGCCAGCAGCCCAGGGGATAGGGGGCGGACTGAA.

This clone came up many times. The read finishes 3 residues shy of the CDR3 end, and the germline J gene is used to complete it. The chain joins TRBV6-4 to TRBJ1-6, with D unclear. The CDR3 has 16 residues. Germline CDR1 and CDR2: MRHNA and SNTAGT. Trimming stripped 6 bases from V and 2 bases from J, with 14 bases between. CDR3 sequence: CASSRDPGAYNSPLHF. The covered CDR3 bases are TGTGCCAGCAGCCGCGATCCCGGGGCCTATAATTCACCC.

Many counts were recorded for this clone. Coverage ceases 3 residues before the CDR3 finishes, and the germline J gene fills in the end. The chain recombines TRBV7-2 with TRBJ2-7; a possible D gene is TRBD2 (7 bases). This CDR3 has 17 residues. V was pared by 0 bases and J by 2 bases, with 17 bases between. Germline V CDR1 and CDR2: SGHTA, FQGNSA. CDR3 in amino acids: CASSLAGGPSRTYEQYF. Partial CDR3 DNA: TGTGCCAGCAGCTTAGCGGGGGGGCCGAGTCGTACCTACGAG.

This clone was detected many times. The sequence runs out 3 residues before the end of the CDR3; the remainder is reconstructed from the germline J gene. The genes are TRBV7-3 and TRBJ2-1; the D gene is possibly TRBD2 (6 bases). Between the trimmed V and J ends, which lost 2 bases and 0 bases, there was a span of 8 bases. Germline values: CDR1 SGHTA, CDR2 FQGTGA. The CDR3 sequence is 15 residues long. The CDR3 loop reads CASSLQGLSYNEQFF. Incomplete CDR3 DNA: TGTGCCAGCAGCTTACAGGGACTCTCCTACAATGAG. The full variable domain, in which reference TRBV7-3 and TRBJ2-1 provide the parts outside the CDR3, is GAGVSQTPSNKVTEKGKYVELRCDPISGHTALYWYRQSLGQGPEFLIYFQGTGAADDSGLPNDRFFAVRPEGSVSTLKIQRTERGDSAVYLCASSLQGLSYNEQFFGPGTRLTVL.

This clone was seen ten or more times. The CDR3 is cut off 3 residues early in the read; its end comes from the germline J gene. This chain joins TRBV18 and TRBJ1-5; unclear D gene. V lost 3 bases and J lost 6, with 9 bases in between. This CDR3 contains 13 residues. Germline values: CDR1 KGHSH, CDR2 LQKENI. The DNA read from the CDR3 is TGTGCCAGCTCACCCGACGGGGTTCAGCCC. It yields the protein CASSPDGVQP. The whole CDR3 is CASSPDGVQPQHF.

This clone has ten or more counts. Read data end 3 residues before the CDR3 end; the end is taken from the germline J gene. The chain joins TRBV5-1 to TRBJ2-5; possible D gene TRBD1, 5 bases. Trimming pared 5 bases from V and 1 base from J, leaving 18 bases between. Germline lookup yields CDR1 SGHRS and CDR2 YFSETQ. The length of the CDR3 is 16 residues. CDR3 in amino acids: CASRIEARGGQETQYF. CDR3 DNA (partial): TGCGCCAGCAGGATAGAAGCTAGGGGTGGCCAAGAGACC.

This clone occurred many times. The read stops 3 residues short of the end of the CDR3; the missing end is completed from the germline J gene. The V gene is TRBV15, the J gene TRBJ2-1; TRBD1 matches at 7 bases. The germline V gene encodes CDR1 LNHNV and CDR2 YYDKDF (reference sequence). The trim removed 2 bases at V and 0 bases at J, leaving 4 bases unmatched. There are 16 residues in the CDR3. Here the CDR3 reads CATSRYRDSSYNEQFF. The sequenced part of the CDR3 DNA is TGTGCCACCAGCAGATACCGGGACAGCTCCTACAATGAG.

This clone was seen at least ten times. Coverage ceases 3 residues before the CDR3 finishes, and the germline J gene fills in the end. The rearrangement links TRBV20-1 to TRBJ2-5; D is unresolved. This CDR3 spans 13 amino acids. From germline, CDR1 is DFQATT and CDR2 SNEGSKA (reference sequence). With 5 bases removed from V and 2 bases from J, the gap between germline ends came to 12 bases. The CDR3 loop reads CSASETGQETQYF. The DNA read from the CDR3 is TGCAGTGCTTCCGAGACGGGTCAAGAGACC.

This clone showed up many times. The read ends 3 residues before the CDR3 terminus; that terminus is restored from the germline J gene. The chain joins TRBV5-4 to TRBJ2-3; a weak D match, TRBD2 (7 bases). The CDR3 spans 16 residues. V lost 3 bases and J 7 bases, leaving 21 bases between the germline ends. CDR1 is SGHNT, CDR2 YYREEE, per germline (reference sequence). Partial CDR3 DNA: TGTGCCAGCAGCTCCGGAGGGGCGGGGGCGGAGCATACG. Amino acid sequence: CASSSGGAGAEHT. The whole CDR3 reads CASSSGGAGAEHTQYF.